Listed below are T cell receptor beta chains from one sample, sequenced in a study of graft-versus-host responses after intestinal transplantation. Sequencing was performed with immunoSEQ multiplex PCR; in TCRdb, only in-frame clones are kept and a portion is missing. The table includes approximately 5,000 clones, 72% detected once. The sequenced sample was PBMCs, obtained approximately 540 days after intestinal transplant. The receptors were gathered from a human patient who received an intestinal transplant, so some T cells may come from the graft donor. Each CDR3 is given with its conserved first and last residue. The D gene is left open where the match is weak. Clone size, where shown, is once, few, many, or a class for clones that have expanded.

D,J,V,size,CDR3,DNA
-,TRBJ2-3,TRBV19,-,CASSISRVVTDTQYF,TGTGCCAGTAGTATTTCCAGGGTTGTCACAGATACGCAGTATTTT
-,TRBJ1-3,TRBV11-1,-,CASSLTGQGNTIYF,TGTGCCAGCAGCTTAACCGGCCAAGGAAACACCATATATTTT
-,TRBJ2-5,TRBV6-8,-,CVDGGGMGVETQYF,TGTGTCGATGGTGGCGGGATGGGAGTTGAGACCCAGTACTTC
-,TRBJ1-1,TRBV30,-,CAWRLGGAEAFF,TGTGCCTGGAGACTCGGAGGGGCTGAAGCTTTCTTT
-,TRBJ1-5,TRBV9,few,CASSPGSGPDYQHF,TGTGCCAGCAGCCCCGGTTCGGGCCCTGATTACCAGCATTTT
TRBD2,TRBJ2-3,TRBV6-1,-,CASSGLAGADTQYF,TGTGCCAGCAGTGGACTAGCGGGGGCAGATACGCAGTATTTT
TRBD1,TRBJ2-6,TRBV4-3,-,CASSQGDRGSGANVLTF,TGCGCCAGCAGCCAAGGAGACAGGGGTTCTGGGGCCAACGTCCTGACTTTC
-,TRBJ1-1,TRBV2,-,CASNTGIQTEAFF,TGTGCCAGCAACACAGGGATTCAGACTGAAGCTTTCTTT
-,TRBJ2-3,TRBV7-5,-,CASSLGQGHTDTQYF,TGTGCCAGCAGCTTGGGACAGGGGCACACAGATACGCAGTATTTT
TRBD1,TRBJ2-7,TRBV6-1,once,CASSSGTGGVEQYF,TGTGCCAGCAGTTCCGGGACAGGGGGCGTCGAGCAGTACTTC
-,TRBJ2-2,TRBV4-1,-,CASSQFGVTGELFF,TGCGCCAGCAGCCAATTCGGGGTGACCGGGGAGCTGTTTTTT
-,TRBJ2-3,TRBV29-1,-,CSVAEGRGTDTQYF,TGCAGCGTTGCGGAGGGCAGGGGGACAGATACGCAGTATTTT
-,TRBJ1-5,TRBV6-4,-,CASSVDGNQPQHF,TGTGCCAGCAGTGTCGACGGGAATCAGCCCCAGCATTTT
-,TRBJ1-1,TRBV7-2,-,CASSFLMHTEAFF,TGTGCCAGCAGCTTCCTCATGCACACTGAAGCTTTCTTT
-,TRBJ2-1,TRBV10-1,-,CASSVGVDYNEQFF,TGCGCCAGCAGTGTTGGGGTCGATTACAATGAGCAGTTCTTC
-,TRBJ1-2,TRBV7-2,-,CASSLAGTDYGYTF,TGTGCCAGCAGCTTAGCGGGGACGGATTATGGCTACACCTTC
-,TRBJ2-6,TRBV19,-,CASSLGTFGANVLTF,TGTGCCAGTAGTCTCGGGACGTTTGGGGCCAACGTCCTGACTTTC
-,TRBJ1-4,TRBV6-6,-,CASSYSGTTNEKLFF,TGTGCCAGCAGTTACTCTGGGACAACTAATGAAAAACTGTTTTTT
TRBD1,TRBJ2-2,TRBV7-2,few,CASSWGDRGLETGELFF,TGTGCCAGCAGCTGGGGAGACAGGGGGCTAGAAACCGGGGAGCTGTTTTTT
TRBD2,TRBJ2-3,TRBV5-1,-,CASSLAPAGEDTQYF,TGCGCCAGCAGCTTGGCCCCAGCGGGGGAAGATACGCAGTATTTT
-,TRBJ2-2,TRBV11-2,-,CASSYTGELFF,TGTGCCAGCAGCTACACCGGGGAGCTGTTTTTT
TRBD1,TRBJ2-1,TRBV10-2,-,CASQSGQGDNEQFF,TGCGCCAGCCAGAGTGGACAGGGGGACAATGAGCAGTTCTTC
-,TRBJ1-5,TRBV6-6,-,CASSYSGIGNQPQHF,TGTGCCAGCAGTTACTCAGGGATAGGCAATCAGCCCCAGCATTTT
-,TRBJ1-4,TRBV21-1,-,CASSTRQCNEKLFF,TGTGCCAGCAGCACTCGACAGTGTAATGAAAAACTGTTTTTT
-,TRBJ1-4,TRBV4-1,-,CASSHPGYTNEKLFF,TGCGCCAGCAGCCATCCGGGGTATACTAATGAAAAACTGTTTTTT
-,TRBJ2-2,TRBV6-4,large,CASSDRDTGELFF,TGTGCCAGCAGTGACAGGGACACCGGGGAGCTGTTTTTT
-,TRBJ2-3,TRBV7-2,few,CASAGDTQYF,TGTGCCAGCGCGGGAGATACGCAGTATTTT
TRBD2,TRBJ2-3,TRBV4-3,-,CASSQELAGGTDTQYF,TGCGCCAGCAGCCAAGAGCTAGCGGGGGGCACAGATACGCAGTATTTT
-,TRBJ1-6,TRBV4-1,-,CASSQADYNSPLHF,TGCGCCAGCAGCCAAGCAGACTATAATTCACCCCTCCACTTT
-,TRBJ2-3,TRBV6-5,-,CASSYPPSNTQYF,TGTGCCAGCAGTTACCCTCCCAGTAATACGCAGTATTTT
TRBD1,TRBJ2-3,TRBV6-1,-,CASRQRQGATDTQYF,TGTGCCAGCAGACAAAGACAGGGGGCGACAGATACGCAGTATTTT